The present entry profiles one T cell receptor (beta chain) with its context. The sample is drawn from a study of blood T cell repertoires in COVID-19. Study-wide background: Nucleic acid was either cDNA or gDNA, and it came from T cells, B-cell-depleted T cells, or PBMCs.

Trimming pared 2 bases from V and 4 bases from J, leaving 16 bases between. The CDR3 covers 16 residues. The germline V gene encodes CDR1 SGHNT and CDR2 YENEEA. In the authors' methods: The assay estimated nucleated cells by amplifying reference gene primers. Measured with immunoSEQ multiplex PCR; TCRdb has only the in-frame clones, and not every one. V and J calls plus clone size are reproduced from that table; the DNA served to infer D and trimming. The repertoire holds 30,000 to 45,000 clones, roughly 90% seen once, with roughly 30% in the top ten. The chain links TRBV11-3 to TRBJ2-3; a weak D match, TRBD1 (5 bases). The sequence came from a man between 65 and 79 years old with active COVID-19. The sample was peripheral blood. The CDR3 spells CASSLNSRDGSDTQYF. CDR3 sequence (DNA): TGTGCCAGCAGCTTAAATAGCAGGGATGGGTCAGATACGCAGTATTTT.